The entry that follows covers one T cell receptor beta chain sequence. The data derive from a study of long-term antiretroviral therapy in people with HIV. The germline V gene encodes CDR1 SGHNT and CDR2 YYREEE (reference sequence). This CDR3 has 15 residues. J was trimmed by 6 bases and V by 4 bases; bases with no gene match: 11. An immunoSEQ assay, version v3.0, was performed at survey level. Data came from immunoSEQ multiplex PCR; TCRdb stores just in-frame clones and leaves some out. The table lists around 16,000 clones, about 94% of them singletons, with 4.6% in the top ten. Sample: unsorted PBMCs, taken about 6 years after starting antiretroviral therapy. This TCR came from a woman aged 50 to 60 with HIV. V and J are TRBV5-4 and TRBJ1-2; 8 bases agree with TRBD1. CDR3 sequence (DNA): TGTGCCAGCAGCCTTTCAGGGGGCGCGGCGGATGGCTACACCTTC. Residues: CASSLSGGAADGYTF. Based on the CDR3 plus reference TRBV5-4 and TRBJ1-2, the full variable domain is ETGVTQSPTHLIKTRGQQVTLRCSSQSGHNTVSWYQQALGQGPQFIFQYYREEENGRGNFPPRFSGLQFPNYSSELNVNALELDDSALYLCASSLSGGAADGYTFGSGTRLTVV.